This TCR beta chain was sequenced in a study of blood T cell repertoires in COVID-19. Sequencing used immunoSEQ multiplex PCR; TCRdb keeps in-frame clones, though not all of them. The sample lists 400,000 or so clones, 70% to 90% occurring once. The CDR3 loop spans 15 amino acids. V lost 5 bases and J 6 bases, leaving 17 bases between the germline ends. CDR1 WSHSY and CDR2 SAAADI come from the germline V gene. This sequence was found in a man younger than 30 with COVID-19, enrolled during active disease. The chain uses TRBV10-2 and TRBJ2-1; possible D gene TRBD2, 6 bases. The specimen was peripheral blood. The CDR3 DNA follows: TGCGCCAGCAGTTTTGCTGGACTGGGGGGCAATGAGCAGTTCTTC. It yields the protein CASSFAGLGGNEQFF.